The rows below give T cell receptor beta chains drawn from one sample of a study of cytomegalovirus exposure and HLA in healthy donors. Sequencing was performed with immunoSEQ multiplex PCR; in TCRdb, only in-frame clones are kept and a portion is missing. Among some 130,000 clones, 70% to 85% were seen once, and the ten largest hold more than 0.9%. Source material: PBMCs. These receptors came from a boy younger than 18 in good health and CMV-seronegative. Both conserved end residues are part of each CDR3. The D gene is left open where the match is weak. A row's size may be missing; if present it is once, few, many or a size class.

size: .; J: TRBJ2-7; D: .; V: TRBV2; DNA: TGTGCCAGCAGTGAAATCCAGCGCGTATCCTACGAGCAGTACTTC; CDR3: CASSEIQRVSYEQYF
size: .; J: TRBJ2-3; D: TRBD2; V: TRBV19; DNA: TGTGCCAGTAGCGAAGGGACTACTGATAATACGCAGTATTTT; CDR3: CASSEGTTDNTQYF
size: .; J: TRBJ1-2; D: .; V: TRBV5-5; DNA: TGTGCCAGCAGCCCCGGAGGGGTCTATGGCTACACCTTC; CDR3: CASSPGGVYGYTF
size: .; J: TRBJ2-1; D: TRBD2; V: TRBV30; DNA: TGTGCCTGGAGTGGCCTAGCGGGAATCAGTGAGCAGTTCTTC; CDR3: CAWSGLAGISEQFF
size: .; J: TRBJ2-7; D: .; V: TRBV4-1; DNA: TGCGCCAGCAGCCAAGCAGACTCTCGAACCTACGAGCAGTACTTC; CDR3: CASSQADSRTYEQYF
size: few; J: TRBJ1-3; D: .; V: TRBV7-6; DNA: TGTGCCAGCAGCTTAGGGAGACAGGTCTCTGGAAACACCATATATTTT; CDR3: CASSLGRQVSGNTIYF
size: .; J: TRBJ1-5; D: .; V: TRBV15; DNA: TGTGCCACCAGCGACCAGGATCAGCCCCAGCATTTT; CDR3: CATSDQDQPQHF
size: .; J: TRBJ1-2; D: .; V: TRBV7-9; DNA: TGTGCCAGCAGCAGCACAACAGGGTATGGCTACACCTTC; CDR3: CASSSTTGYGYTF
size: once; J: TRBJ1-1; D: .; V: TRBV6-5; DNA: TGTGCCAGCAGTTCAGGTCGCGTAGCTTTCTTT; CDR3: CASSSGRVAFF
size: .; J: TRBJ1-2; D: TRBD1; V: TRBV25-1; DNA: TGTGCCAGCAGGACAGGGGACTATGGCTACACCTTC; CDR3: CASRTGDYGYTF
size: .; J: TRBJ2-2; D: TRBD2; V: TRBV7-9; DNA: TGTGCCACCCCAGCGGGAGGAGAAACCGGGGAGCTGTTTTTT; CDR3: CATPAGGETGELFF
size: .; J: TRBJ2-1; D: TRBD1; V: TRBV11-1; DNA: TGTGCCAGCAGCAGACCGGGACAGGGGAAGAATGAGCAGTTCTTC; CDR3: CASSRPGQGKNEQFF
size: .; J: TRBJ1-1; D: TRBD1; V: TRBV6-6; DNA: TGTGCCAGCAGTCCTCGGACAGGGGGTAGGTCCACTGAAGCTTTCTTT; CDR3: CASSPRTGGRSTEAFF
size: .; J: TRBJ2-1; D: TRBD2; V: TRBV5-1; DNA: TGCGCCAGCAGCTTGGGACTAGCGGGAGGGGGTGAGCAGTTCTTC; CDR3: CASSLGLAGGGEQFF
size: .; J: TRBJ2-7; D: TRBD1; V: TRBV18; DNA: TGTGCCAGCTCACCTGCGGCAGGGGGCTGGTACGAGCAGTACTTC; CDR3: CASSPAAGGWYEQYF
size: .; J: TRBJ1-5; D: TRBD1; V: TRBV6-5; DNA: TGTGCCAGCGGCCCGACAGGGAATCCCAATCAGCCCCAGCATTTT; CDR3: CASGPTGNPNQPQHF
size: .; J: TRBJ1-5; D: .; V: TRBV18; DNA: TGTGCCAGCTCAGTTACAGAATATAGCAATCAGCCCCAGCATTTT; CDR3: CASSVTEYSNQPQHF
size: .; J: TRBJ2-2; D: .; V: TRBV12-5; DNA: TGTGCTAGTGCCACGACGGGCACCGGGGAGCTGTTTTTT; CDR3: CASATTGTGELFF
size: .; J: TRBJ2-5; D: .; V: TRBV4-3; DNA: TGCGCCAGCAGCCAAGCCCCGTCGGAGACCCAGTACTTC; CDR3: CASSQAPSETQYF
size: .; J: TRBJ2-5; D: TRBD1; V: TRBV4-2; DNA: TGTGCCAGCAGCCAAGATAGGGGACAGCAAGAGACCCAGTACTTC; CDR3: CASSQDRGQQETQYF
size: .; J: TRBJ2-2; D: TRBD2; V: TRBV2; DNA: TGTGCCAGCAGTCCCGGGGTGGGAGGGGAAGTCGGCGCCGGGGAGCTGTTTTTT; CDR3: CASSPGVGGEVGAGELFF
size: .; J: TRBJ1-5; D: .; V: TRBV19; DNA: TGTGCCAGTAGTAGGCGCAATCAGCCCCAGCATTTT; CDR3: CASSRRNQPQHF
size: .; J: TRBJ2-5; D: TRBD1; V: TRBV5-4; DNA: TGTGCCAGCAGCTGGGGACAGGGGTTCCAAGAGACCCAGTACTTC; CDR3: CASSWGQGFQETQYF
size: .; J: TRBJ2-7; D: .; V: TRBV7-9; DNA: TGTTCCAGCAGCCTTCAGGGATACGAGCAGTACTTC; CDR3: CSSSLQGYEQYF
size: once; J: TRBJ1-5; D: .; V: TRBV4-3; DNA: TGCGCCAGCAGCCAAGACAGGGGCAGCAATCAGCCCCAGCATTTT; CDR3: CASSQDRGSNQPQHF
size: .; J: TRBJ2-7; D: TRBD2; V: TRBV4-1; DNA: TGCGCCAGCAGCCAAGGTCCGGGTAGCGGGAGGTTCGAGCAGTACTTC; CDR3: CASSQGPGSGRFEQYF
size: .; J: TRBJ2-1; D: TRBD2; V: TRBV30; DNA: TGTGCCTGGATAGCGGGGTACAATGAGCAGTTCTTC; CDR3: CAWIAGYNEQFF
size: .; J: TRBJ1-2; D: .; V: TRBV30; DNA: TGTGCCTGGAGCTACACCTTCCGGGACACCAACTTC; CDR3: CAWSYTFRDTNF
size: .; J: TRBJ2-1; D: .; V: TRBV30; DNA: TGTGCCTGGAGTGTGAGGGGGGGGACCTACAATGAGCAGTTCTTC; CDR3: CAWSVRGGTYNEQFF
size: .; J: TRBJ2-6; D: .; V: TRBV10-3; DNA: TGTGCCATCAGTTCGGGAATGGACAGCTCTGGGGCCAACGTCCTGACTTTC; CDR3: CAISSGMDSSGANVLTF
size: once; J: TRBJ2-1; D: .; V: TRBV5-6; DNA: TGTGCCAGCAGCTTGGTCAGGGCCTACAATGAGCAGTTCTTC; CDR3: CASSLVRAYNEQFF
size: .; J: TRBJ2-5; D: TRBD1; V: TRBV4-3; DNA: TGCGCCAGCAGCCAAACCAGGGGGCAGGAGACCCAGTACTTC; CDR3: CASSQTRGQETQYF
size: .; J: TRBJ2-2; D: .; V: TRBV30; DNA: TGTGCCTGGAGTTGGGACACACCCACCGGGGAGCTGTTTTTT; CDR3: CAWSWDTPTGELFF
size: few; J: TRBJ1-2; D: .; V: TRBV29-1; DNA: TGCAGCGTTTGGGCCGGGGGGATTAACTATGGCTACACCTTC; CDR3: CSVWAGGINYGYTF
size: .; J: TRBJ2-1; D: .; V: TRBV15; DNA: TGTGCCACCAGTGGAGGCGAATCCTACAATGAGCAGTTCTTC; CDR3: CATSGGESYNEQFF
size: .; J: TRBJ2-5; D: .; V: TRBV13; DNA: TGTGCCAGCAGCTTAGTGGATTCGACAGGAGGAGAGACCCAGTACTTC; CDR3: CASSLVDSTGGETQYF
size: few; J: TRBJ2-7; D: TRBD1; V: TRBV5-1; DNA: TGCGCCAGCAGCTTGGCAGGGGGTGCGGACGAGCAGTACTTC; CDR3: CASSLAGGADEQYF
size: .; J: TRBJ1-3; D: .; V: TRBV9; DNA: TGTGCCAGCAGCGTGACAGTTGGAAACACCATATATTTT; CDR3: CASSVTVGNTIYF
size: .; J: TRBJ1-1; D: TRBD1; V: TRBV7-6; DNA: TGTGCCAGCAGCTTAGGGACAGGGTGGAACACTGAAGCTTTCTTT; CDR3: CASSLGTGWNTEAFF
size: .; J: TRBJ2-2; D: .; V: TRBV7-2; DNA: TGTGCCAGCAGCTTGGACTCTTACACCGGGGAGCTGTTTTTT; CDR3: CASSLDSYTGELFF
size: few; J: TRBJ1-3; D: .; V: TRBV7-2; DNA: TGTGCCAGCAGCCCTTTAGAGACTGCTCCTGGAAACACCATATATTTT; CDR3: CASSPLETAPGNTIYF
size: .; J: TRBJ2-7; D: .; V: TRBV9; DNA: TGTGCCAGCAGCGCCAATGACGAGGGCGAGCAGTACTTC; CDR3: CASSANDEGEQYF
size: .; J: TRBJ2-1; D: TRBD1; V: TRBV4-3; DNA: TGCGCCAGCAGCCAAGACCCCACAGGGGGTTACAATGAGCAGTTCTTC; CDR3: CASSQDPTGGYNEQFF
size: .; J: TRBJ2-2; D: .; V: TRBV9; DNA: TGTGCCAGCAGCGTCCTAGGATCCGGGGAGCTGTTTTTT; CDR3: CASSVLGSGELFF
size: .; J: TRBJ2-2; D: .; V: TRBV11-2; DNA: TGTGCCAGCAGCTTATTCTTTGGGGAGCTGTTTTTT; CDR3: CASSLFFGELFF
size: once; J: TRBJ2-6; D: TRBD1; V: TRBV27; DNA: TGTGCCAGCAGCGAAAGGAGCAGGGGGATCGGCTCTGGGGCCAACGTCCTGACTTTC; CDR3: CASSERSRGIGSGANVLTF
size: .; J: TRBJ2-1; D: TRBD2; V: TRBV7-9; DNA: TGTGCCAGCAGCTTACTAGCGGGTCCTACCTACCTTTCCTACAATGAGCAGTTCTTC; CDR3: CASSLLAGPTYLSYNEQFF
size: .; J: TRBJ2-6; D: TRBD1; V: TRBV19; DNA: TGTGCCAGTAGTGACTCGACAGGGGGCCCCCCTGGGGCCAACGTCCTGACTTTC; CDR3: CASSDSTGGPPGANVLTF